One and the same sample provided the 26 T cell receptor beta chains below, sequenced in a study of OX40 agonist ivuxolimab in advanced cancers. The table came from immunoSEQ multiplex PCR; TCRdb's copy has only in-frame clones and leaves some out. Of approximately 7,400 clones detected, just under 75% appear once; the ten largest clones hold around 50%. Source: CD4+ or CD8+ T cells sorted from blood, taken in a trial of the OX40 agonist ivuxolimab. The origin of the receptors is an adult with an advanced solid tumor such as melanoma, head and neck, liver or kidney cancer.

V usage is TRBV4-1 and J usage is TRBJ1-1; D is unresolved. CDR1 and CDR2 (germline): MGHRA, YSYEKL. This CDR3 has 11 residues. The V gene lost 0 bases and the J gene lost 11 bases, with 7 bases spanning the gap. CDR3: CASSQDYRAFF. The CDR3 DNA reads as TGCGCCAGCAGCCAAGATTATCGGGCTTTCTTT.

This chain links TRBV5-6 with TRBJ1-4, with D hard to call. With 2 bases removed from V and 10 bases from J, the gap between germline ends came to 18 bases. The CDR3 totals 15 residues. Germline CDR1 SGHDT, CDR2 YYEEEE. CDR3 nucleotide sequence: TGTGCCAGCAGCTTTGCCGGACCGGGTAGCGCAAAACTGTTTTTT. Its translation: CASSFAGPGSAKLFF.

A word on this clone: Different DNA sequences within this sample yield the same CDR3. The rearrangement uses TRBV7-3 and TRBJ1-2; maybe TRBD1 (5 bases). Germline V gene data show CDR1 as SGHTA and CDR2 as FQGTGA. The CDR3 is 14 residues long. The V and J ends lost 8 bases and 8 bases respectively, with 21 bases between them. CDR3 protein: CASGPAIAGGGYTF. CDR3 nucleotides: TGTGCCAGCGGGCCGGCGATCGCGGGGGGGGGCTACACCTTC.

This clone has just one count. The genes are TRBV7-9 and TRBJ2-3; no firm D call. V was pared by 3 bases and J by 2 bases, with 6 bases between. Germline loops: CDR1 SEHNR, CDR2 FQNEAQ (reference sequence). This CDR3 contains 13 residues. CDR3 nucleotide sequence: TGTGCCAGCAGCTTCCCGACCACAGATACGCAGTATTTT. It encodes CASSFPTTDTQYF. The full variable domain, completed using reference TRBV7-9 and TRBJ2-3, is DTGVSQNPRHKITKRGQNVTFRCDPISEHNRLYWYRQTLGQGPEFLTYFQNEAQLEKSRLLSDRFSAERPKGSFSTLEIQRTEQGDSAMYLCASSFPTTDTQYFGPGTRLTVL.

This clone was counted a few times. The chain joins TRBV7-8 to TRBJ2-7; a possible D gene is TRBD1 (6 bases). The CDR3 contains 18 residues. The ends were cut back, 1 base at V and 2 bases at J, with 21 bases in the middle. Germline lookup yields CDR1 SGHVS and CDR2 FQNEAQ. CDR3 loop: CASSLEDSLRWSAYEQYF. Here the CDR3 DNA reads TGTGCCAGCAGCTTAGAGGACAGTCTGCGTTGGAGCGCCTACGAGCAGTACTTC.

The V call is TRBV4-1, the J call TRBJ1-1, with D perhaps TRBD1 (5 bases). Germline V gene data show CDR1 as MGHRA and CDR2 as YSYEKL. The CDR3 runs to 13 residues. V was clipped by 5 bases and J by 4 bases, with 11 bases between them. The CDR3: CASSTGGSTEAFF. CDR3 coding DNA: TGCGCCAGCAGCACGGGGGGGAGCACTGAAGCTTTCTTT.

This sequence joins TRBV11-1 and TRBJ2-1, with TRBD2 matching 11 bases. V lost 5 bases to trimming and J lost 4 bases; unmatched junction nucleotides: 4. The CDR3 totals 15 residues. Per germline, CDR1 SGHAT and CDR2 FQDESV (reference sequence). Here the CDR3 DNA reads TGTGCCAGCAGCGAGGGACTAGCGGAATACAATGAGCAGTTCTTC. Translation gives CASSEGLAEYNEQFF.

The CDR3 DNA sequence: TGTGCCAGCAGCTTACCCCTATTGACAGGAAATGAGTCACCCCTCCACTTT. Its translation is CASSLPLLTGNESPLHF. The chain carries TRBV7-2 and TRBJ1-6; a possible D gene is TRBD1 (6 bases). V was cut by 2 bases and J by 10 bases, with 21 bases left in between. CDR1 and CDR2 from the germline V gene are SGHTA and FQGNSA. This CDR3 region has 17 residues.

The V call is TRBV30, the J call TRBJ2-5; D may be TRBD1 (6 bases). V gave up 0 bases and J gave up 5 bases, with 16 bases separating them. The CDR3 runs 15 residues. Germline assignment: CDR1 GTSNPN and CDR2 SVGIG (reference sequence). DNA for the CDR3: TGTGCCTGGAGTGTATTTCACAGGGCAGGCGAGACCCAGTACTTC. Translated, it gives CAWSVFHRAGETQYF.

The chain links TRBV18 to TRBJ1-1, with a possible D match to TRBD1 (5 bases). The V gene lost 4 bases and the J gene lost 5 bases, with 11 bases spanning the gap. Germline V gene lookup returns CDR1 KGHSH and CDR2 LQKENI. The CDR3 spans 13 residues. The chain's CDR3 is CASSLEGLTEAFF. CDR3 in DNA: TGTGCCAGCTCACTTGAGGGGTTAACTGAAGCTTTCTTT.

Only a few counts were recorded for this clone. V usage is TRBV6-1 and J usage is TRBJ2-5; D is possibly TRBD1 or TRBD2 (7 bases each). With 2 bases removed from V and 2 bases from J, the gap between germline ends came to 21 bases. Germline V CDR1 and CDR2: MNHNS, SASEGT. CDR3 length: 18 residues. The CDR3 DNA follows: TGTGCCAGCAGTGAATGGGCTATGGCAGGGGGGGATCAAGAGACCCAGTACTTC. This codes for CASSEWAMAGGDQETQYF.

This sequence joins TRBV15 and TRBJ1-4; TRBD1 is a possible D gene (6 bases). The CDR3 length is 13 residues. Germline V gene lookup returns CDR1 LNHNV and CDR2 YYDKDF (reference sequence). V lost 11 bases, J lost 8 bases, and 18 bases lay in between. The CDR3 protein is CAAGPGQAEKLFF. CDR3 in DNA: TGTGCCGCCGGGCCGGGACAAGCAGAAAAACTGTTTTTT.

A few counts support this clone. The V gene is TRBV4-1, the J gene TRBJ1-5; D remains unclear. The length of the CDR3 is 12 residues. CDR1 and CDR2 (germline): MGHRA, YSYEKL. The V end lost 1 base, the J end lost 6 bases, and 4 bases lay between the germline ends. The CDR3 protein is CASSQGSQPQHF. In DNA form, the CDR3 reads TGCGCCAGCAGCCAAGGAAGTCAGCCCCAGCATTTT.

This CDR3 is CASSLMADHNEKLFF. CDR3 DNA sequence: TGTGCCAGCAGCTTAATGGCAGACCATAATGAAAAACTGTTTTTT. This chain uses TRBV13 with TRBJ1-4, with no clear D. Deletions cut 2 bases from V and 4 bases from J, with 11 bases between. Germline V CDR1 and CDR2: PRHDT, FYEKMQ (reference sequence). This CDR3 is built from 15 residues. The complete variable domain, with remaining parts taken from reference TRBV13 and TRBJ1-4, reads AAGVIQSPRHLIKEKRETATLKCYPIPRHDTVYWYQQGPGQDPQFLISFYEKMQSDKGSIPDRFSAQQFSDYHSELNMSSLELGDSALYFCASSLMADHNEKLFFGSGTQLSVL.

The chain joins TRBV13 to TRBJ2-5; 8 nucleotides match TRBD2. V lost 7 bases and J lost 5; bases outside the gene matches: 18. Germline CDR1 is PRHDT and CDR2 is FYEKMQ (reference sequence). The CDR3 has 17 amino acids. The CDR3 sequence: CASTPASSGGPGETQYF. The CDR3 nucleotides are TGTGCCAGCACCCCTGCGTCATCGGGGGGGCCGGGGGAGACCCAGTACTTC.

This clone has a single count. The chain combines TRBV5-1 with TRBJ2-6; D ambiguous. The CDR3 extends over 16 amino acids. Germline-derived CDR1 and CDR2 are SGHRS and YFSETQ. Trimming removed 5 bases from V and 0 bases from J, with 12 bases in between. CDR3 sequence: CASSFGSDSGANVLTF. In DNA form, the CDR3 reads TGCGCCAGCAGTTTTGGGTCCGACTCTGGGGCCAACGTCCTGACTTTC.

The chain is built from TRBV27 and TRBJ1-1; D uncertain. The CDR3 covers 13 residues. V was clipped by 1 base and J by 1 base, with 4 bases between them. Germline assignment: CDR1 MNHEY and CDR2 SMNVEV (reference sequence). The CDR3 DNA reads TGTGCCAGCAGTTTATGGGGGAACACTGAAGCTTTCTTT. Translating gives CASSLWGNTEAFF.

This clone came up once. This chain's CDR3 is CASGGAYGELFF. The CDR3 nucleotides read TGTGCCAGCGGGGGGGCCTACGGGGAGCTGTTTTTT. The chain is built from TRBV12-1 and TRBJ2-2; the D call in the table, TRBD2, was not verified against the DNA. TRBV12-1 is a pseudogene segment. This CDR3 region has 12 residues.

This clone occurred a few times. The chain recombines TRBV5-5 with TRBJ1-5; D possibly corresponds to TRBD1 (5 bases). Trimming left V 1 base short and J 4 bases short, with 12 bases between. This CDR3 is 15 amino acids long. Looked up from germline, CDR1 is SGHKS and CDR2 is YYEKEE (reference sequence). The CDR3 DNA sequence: TGTGCCAGCAGCTTGTCCAGGGCCGGAAATCAGCCCCAGCATTTT. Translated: CASSLSRAGNQPQHF.

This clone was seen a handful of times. This CDR3 reads CASSFRDRNTGELFF. In DNA, the CDR3 is TGTGCCAGCAGCTTCCGGGACAGGAACACCGGGGAGCTGTTTTTT. This chain connects TRBV7-9 to TRBJ2-2; 7 bases are shared with TRBD1. CDR3 length: 15 amino acids. CDR1 SEHNR and CDR2 FQNEAQ come from the germline V gene (reference sequence). V lost 3 bases, J lost 1 base, and 2 bases stayed unmatched. Filled out from reference TRBV7-9 and TRBJ2-2, the complete variable domain reads DTGVSQNPRHKITKRGQNVTFRCDPISEHNRLYWYRQTLGQGPEFLTYFQNEAQLEKSRLLSDRFSAERPKGSFSTLEIQRTEQGDSAMYLCASSFRDRNTGELFFGEGSRLTVL.

In DNA form, the CDR3 reads TGTGCCAGTAGTATAGAGCTCTTCAATAGCAATCAGCCCCAGCATTTT. Protein sequence: CASSIELFNSNQPQHF. The chain is built from TRBV19 and TRBJ1-5; D unclear. CDR1 LNHDA and CDR2 SQIVND come from the germline V gene (reference sequence). Trimming removed 0 bases from V and 0 bases from J, with 9 bases in between. This CDR3 comprises 16 residues.

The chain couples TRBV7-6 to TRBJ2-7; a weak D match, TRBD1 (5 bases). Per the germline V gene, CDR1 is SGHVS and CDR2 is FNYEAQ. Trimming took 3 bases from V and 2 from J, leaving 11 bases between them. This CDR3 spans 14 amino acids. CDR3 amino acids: CASSFSGPTYEQYF. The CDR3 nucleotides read TGTGCCAGCAGCTTTTCAGGGCCAACCTACGAGCAGTACTTC. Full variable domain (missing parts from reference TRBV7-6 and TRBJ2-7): GAGVSQSPRYKVTKRGQDVALRCDPISGHVSLYWYRQALGQGPEFLTYFNYEAQQDKSGLPNDRFSAERPEGSISTLTIQRTEQRDSAMYRCASSFSGPTYEQYFGPGTRLTVT.

The CDR3 loop is CASSAGTTDTQYF. CDR3 DNA sequence: TGTGCCAGCAGTGCCGGGACCACAGATACGCAGTATTTT. The chain links TRBV9 to TRBJ2-3; D is possibly TRBD1 or TRBD2 (5 bases each). V lost 5 bases and J 2 bases, leaving 9 bases between the germline ends. Per the germline V gene, CDR1 is SGDLS and CDR2 is YYNGEE. The CDR3 length is 13 residues.

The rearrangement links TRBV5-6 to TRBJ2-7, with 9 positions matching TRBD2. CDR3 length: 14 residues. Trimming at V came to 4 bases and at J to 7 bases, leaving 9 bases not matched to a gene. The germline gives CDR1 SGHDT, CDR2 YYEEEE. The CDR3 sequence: CASSAGTSLWEQYF. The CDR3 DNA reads TGTGCCAGCAGCGCCGGGACTAGCCTTTGGGAGCAGTACTTC.

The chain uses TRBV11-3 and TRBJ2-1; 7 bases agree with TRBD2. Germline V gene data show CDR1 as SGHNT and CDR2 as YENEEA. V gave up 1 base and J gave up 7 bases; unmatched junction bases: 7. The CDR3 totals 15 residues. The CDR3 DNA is TGTGCCAGCAGCTTAGGTCCGACCGGGGGGAATGAGCAGTTCTTC. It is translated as CASSLGPTGGNEQFF.

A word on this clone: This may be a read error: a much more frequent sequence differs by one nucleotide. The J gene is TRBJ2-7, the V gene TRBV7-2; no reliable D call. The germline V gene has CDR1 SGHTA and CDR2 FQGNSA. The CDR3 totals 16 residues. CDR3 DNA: TGTGCCAGCAACTTAGAGCAGTCTCTGCTAACCTACGAGCAGTACTTC. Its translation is CASNLEQSLLTYEQYF.